Listed below are T cell receptor beta chains from one sample, sequenced in a study of T-cell memory formation after mild COVID-19. One entry per CDR3 protein results from TCRdb running MiXCR on the 5' RACE reads. The sample records about 110,000 distinct CDR3 sequences, roughly a sixth being singletons. Input material: PBMCs or a T cell subset sorted from them (not recorded which). Every receptor here comes from a man aged 18 to 35 who had mild COVID-19 (a few samples of this study predate the infection). Cell type and time point are not known. CDR3s include the opening cysteine and the closing phenylalanine or tryptophan. Each record gives: clone size, J gene, V gene, D gene, CDR3 protein, CDR3 DNA. The D gene is left open where the match is weak. Rows give clone size only sometimes, using once, few, many, or a class for an expanded clone.

clone size: -
J gene: TRBJ2-5
V gene: TRBV10-3
D gene: TRBD1
CDR3 protein: CAISEPPGQGRETQYF
CDR3 DNA: TGTGCCATCAGTGAACCACCGGGACAGGGGCGAGAGACCCAGTACTTC

clone size: many
J gene: TRBJ1-1
V gene: TRBV5-1
D gene: TRBD1
CDR3 protein: CASSLTRQGLGAFF
CDR3 DNA: TGCGCCAGCAGCCTGACTCGACAGGGCCTCGGAGCTTTCTTT

clone size: many
J gene: TRBJ2-5
V gene: TRBV5-5
D gene: -
CDR3 protein: CASSLSGRGETQYF
CDR3 DNA: TGTGCCAGCAGCTTGTCCGGCCGCGGGGAGACCCAGTACTTC

clone size: -
J gene: TRBJ1-1
V gene: TRBV7-3
D gene: TRBD1
CDR3 protein: CASSSFGQGEAFF
CDR3 DNA: TGTGCCAGCAGCTCCTTCGGACAGGGGGAAGCTTTCTTT

clone size: -
J gene: TRBJ2-2
V gene: TRBV12-3/TRBV12-4
D gene: -
CDR3 protein: CASAYEPGVLFF
CDR3 DNA: TGTGCCAGCGCTTATGAACCGGGTGTGCTGTTTTTT

clone size: few
J gene: TRBJ1-5
V gene: TRBV5-1
D gene: -
CDR3 protein: CASSLGDTNNQPQHF
CDR3 DNA: TGCGCCAGCAGCTTGGGAGACACGAACAATCAGCCCCAGCATTTT

clone size: -
J gene: TRBJ2-1
V gene: TRBV6-5
D gene: TRBD2
CDR3 protein: CASSYSFPAGGGNEQFF
CDR3 DNA: TGTGCCAGCAGTTACTCGTTCCCAGCGGGGGGAGGGAATGAGCAGTTCTTC

clone size: once
J gene: TRBJ2-1
V gene: TRBV20-1
D gene: -
CDR3 protein: CSASPVRSYNEQFF
CDR3 DNA: TGCAGTGCTAGCCCTGTCCGGTCCTACAATGAGCAGTTCTTC

clone size: -
J gene: TRBJ2-5
V gene: TRBV5-1
D gene: -
CDR3 protein: CASSVGLERETQYF
CDR3 DNA: TGCGCCAGCAGCGTCGGACTTGAGAGAGAGACCCAGTACTTC

clone size: many
J gene: TRBJ1-6
V gene: TRBV20-1
D gene: -
CDR3 protein: CSARWGVNNSPLHF
CDR3 DNA: TGCAGTGCTAGGTGGGGGGTCAACAATTCACCCCTCCACTTT

clone size: -
J gene: TRBJ2-3
V gene: TRBV7-2
D gene: -
CDR3 protein: CASRIASTDTQYF
CDR3 DNA: TGTGCCAGCAGAATTGCGAGCACAGATACGCAGTATTTT

clone size: few
J gene: TRBJ1-1
V gene: TRBV6-1
D gene: -
CDR3 protein: CASSDRGGDTEAFF
CDR3 DNA: TGTGCCAGCAGTGACCGGGGGGGGGACACTGAAGCTTTCTTT

clone size: few
J gene: TRBJ2-1
V gene: TRBV4-3
D gene: -
CDR3 protein: CASSQEFEGSYNEQFF
CDR3 DNA: TGCGCCAGCAGCCAAGAGTTTGAGGGGAGCTACAATGAGCAGTTCTTC

clone size: few
J gene: TRBJ1-5
V gene: TRBV6-1
D gene: -
CDR3 protein: CASTGVRNQPQHF
CDR3 DNA: TGTGCCAGCACGGGGGTGCGGAATCAGCCCCAGCATTTT

clone size: -
J gene: TRBJ2-7
V gene: TRBV7-2
D gene: -
CDR3 protein: CASSLEGTVGYEQYF
CDR3 DNA: TGTGCCAGCAGCTTAGAGGGGACGGTGGGCTACGAGCAGTACTTC

clone size: -
J gene: TRBJ2-3
V gene: TRBV5-1
D gene: -
CDR3 protein: CASKESTDTQYF
CDR3 DNA: TGCGCCAGCAAGGAGTCCACAGATACGCAGTATTTT

clone size: few
J gene: TRBJ1-5
V gene: TRBV21-1
D gene: -
CDR3 protein: CAADRVGGQPQHF
CDR3 DNA: TGTGCCGCAGACCGGGTGGGGGGTCAGCCCCAGCATTTT

clone size: many
J gene: TRBJ2-1
V gene: TRBV5-1
D gene: -
CDR3 protein: CASSRGWYEQFF
CDR3 DNA: TGCGCCAGCAGCCGTGGATGGTATGAGCAGTTCTTC

clone size: few
J gene: TRBJ1-4
V gene: TRBV5-1
D gene: TRBD1
CDR3 protein: CASSLGQQNEKLFF
CDR3 DNA: TGCGCCAGCAGCCTGGGACAGCAGAATGAAAAACTGTTTTTT

clone size: few
J gene: TRBJ2-1
V gene: TRBV5-1
D gene: TRBD1
CDR3 protein: CASSGQGAAYNEQFF
CDR3 DNA: TGCGCCAGCAGCGGACAGGGGGCGGCCTACAATGAGCAGTTCTTC

clone size: few
J gene: TRBJ2-7
V gene: TRBV12-3/TRBV12-4
D gene: -
CDR3 protein: CASSYDRSHEQYF
CDR3 DNA: TGTGCCAGCAGTTACGACAGGTCTCACGAGCAGTACTTC

clone size: -
J gene: TRBJ1-1
V gene: TRBV29-1
D gene: -
CDR3 protein: CSANGARTEAFF
CDR3 DNA: TGCAGCGCAAACGGGGCTAGGACTGAAGCTTTCTTT

clone size: -
J gene: TRBJ2-7
V gene: TRBV20-1
D gene: TRBD2
CDR3 protein: CSVTGLAGGVGEQYF
CDR3 DNA: TGCAGTGTTACGGGACTAGCGGGGGGAGTTGGCGAGCAGTACTTC

clone size: -
J gene: TRBJ2-5
V gene: TRBV6-5
D gene: -
CDR3 protein: CASSSVVKETQYF
CDR3 DNA: TGTGCCAGCAGTTCTGTCGTGAAAGAGACCCAGTACTTC

clone size: many
J gene: TRBJ2-3
V gene: TRBV20-1
D gene: -
CDR3 protein: CSARDGRGTDTQYF
CDR3 DNA: TGCAGTGCTAGAGATGGACGGGGCACAGATACGCAGTATTTT

clone size: few
J gene: TRBJ2-5
V gene: TRBV30
D gene: -
CDR3 protein: CAWSRRVGETQYF
CDR3 DNA: TGTGCCTGGAGTAGGAGGGTCGGGGAGACCCAGTACTTC

clone size: few
J gene: TRBJ1-1
V gene: TRBV5-1
D gene: -
CDR3 protein: CASSLGDTYTEAFF
CDR3 DNA: TGCGCCAGCAGCTTGGGGGACACCTACACTGAAGCTTTCTTT

clone size: -
J gene: TRBJ2-2
V gene: TRBV5-6
D gene: -
CDR3 protein: CASRLEAGELFF
CDR3 DNA: TGTGCCAGCAGACTAGAGGCCGGGGAGCTGTTTTTT

clone size: -
J gene: TRBJ1-1
V gene: TRBV7-2
D gene: -
CDR3 protein: CASGVRGGVKTEAFF
CDR3 DNA: TGTGCCAGCGGGGTTCGGGGGGGCGTCAAAACTGAAGCTTTCTTT

clone size: -
J gene: TRBJ1-3
V gene: TRBV6-2/TRBV6-3
D gene: -
CDR3 protein: CASKEYGNTIYF
CDR3 DNA: TGTGCCAGCAAGGAGTATGGAAACACCATATATTTT

clone size: few
J gene: TRBJ2-1
V gene: TRBV5-1
D gene: -
CDR3 protein: CASSLTGVVEQFF
CDR3 DNA: TGCGCCAGCAGCTTGACGGGGGTGGTTGAGCAGTTCTTC

clone size: -
J gene: TRBJ2-1
V gene: TRBV20-1
D gene: TRBD1
CDR3 protein: CSASSGQGGNEQFF
CDR3 DNA: TGCAGTGCTAGCTCTGGACAGGGAGGCAATGAGCAGTTCTTC

clone size: medium-sized
J gene: TRBJ2-5
V gene: TRBV7-2
D gene: TRBD2
CDR3 protein: CASSPGLVPYQETQYF
CDR3 DNA: TGTGCCAGCAGCCCCGGACTAGTACCGTACCAAGAGACCCAGTACTTC

clone size: -
J gene: TRBJ2-3
V gene: TRBV20-1
D gene: -
CDR3 protein: CSARVGTVTDTQYF
CDR3 DNA: TGCAGTGCTAGAGTCGGGACTGTCACAGATACGCAGTATTTT

clone size: few
J gene: TRBJ1-5
V gene: TRBV9
D gene: TRBD1
CDR3 protein: CASSPGTGASNQPQHF
CDR3 DNA: TGTGCCAGCAGCCCGGGGACAGGAGCATCTAATCAGCCCCAGCATTTT

clone size: few
J gene: TRBJ2-1
V gene: TRBV28
D gene: -
CDR3 protein: CASISSARYGEQFF
CDR3 DNA: TGTGCCAGCATAAGCAGCGCGAGATATGGGGAGCAGTTCTTC

clone size: -
J gene: TRBJ2-5
V gene: TRBV3-1
D gene: -
CDR3 protein: CASSYGIQETQYF
CDR3 DNA: TGTGCCAGCAGCTATGGTATTCAAGAGACCCAGTACTTC

clone size: many
J gene: TRBJ2-1
V gene: TRBV4-2
D gene: -
CDR3 protein: CASSQDSGTQFF
CDR3 DNA: TGTGCCAGCAGCCAAGACTCCGGGACCCAGTTCTTC

clone size: few
J gene: TRBJ1-2
V gene: TRBV4-1
D gene: -
CDR3 protein: CASSQRSRGGREDYTF
CDR3 DNA: TGCGCCAGCAGCCAACGGAGTCGTGGCGGTAGGGAGGACTACACCTTC

clone size: -
J gene: TRBJ1-1
V gene: TRBV4-2
D gene: -
CDR3 protein: CASSQGGEAFF
CDR3 DNA: TGTGCCAGCAGCCAAGGGGGTGAAGCTTTCTTT

clone size: -
J gene: TRBJ2-1
V gene: TRBV20-1
D gene: -
CDR3 protein: CSASSFRGYNEQFF
CDR3 DNA: TGCAGTGCTAGCTCCTTCAGGGGTTACAATGAGCAGTTCTTC

clone size: few
J gene: TRBJ2-5
V gene: TRBV7-2
D gene: -
CDR3 protein: CASSPARPRDQETQYF
CDR3 DNA: TGTGCCAGCAGCCCGGCCCGTCCGAGGGACCAAGAGACCCAGTACTTC

clone size: few
J gene: TRBJ2-1
V gene: TRBV5-1
D gene: -
CDR3 protein: CASSVTGLRSYEQFF
CDR3 DNA: TGCGCCAGCAGCGTCACGGGACTCCGGAGCTATGAGCAGTTCTTC

clone size: few
J gene: TRBJ2-6
V gene: TRBV7-9
D gene: -
CDR3 protein: CASSFIGSGANVLTF
CDR3 DNA: TGTGCCAGCAGCTTTATCGGGTCAGGGGCCAACGTCCTGACTTTC

clone size: many
J gene: TRBJ2-3
V gene: TRBV20-1
D gene: -
CDR3 protein: CSARADYSFADTQYF
CDR3 DNA: TGCAGTGCTAGGGCGGACTATAGTTTTGCAGATACGCAGTATTTT

clone size: many
J gene: TRBJ2-1
V gene: TRBV9
D gene: TRBD2
CDR3 protein: CASSLSGGPYNEQFF
CDR3 DNA: TGTGCCAGCAGCCTTAGCGGGGGTCCCTACAATGAGCAGTTCTTC

clone size: -
J gene: TRBJ2-3
V gene: TRBV4-2
D gene: -
CDR3 protein: CASSQGPPDTQYF
CDR3 DNA: TGTGCCAGCAGCCAAGGCCCCCCGGATACGCAGTATTTT

clone size: -
J gene: TRBJ1-6
V gene: TRBV14
D gene: TRBD1
CDR3 protein: CASSQQGASPLHF
CDR3 DNA: TGTGCCAGCAGCCAACAGGGGGCTTCACCCCTCCACTTT

clone size: few
J gene: TRBJ2-6
V gene: TRBV5-5
D gene: -
CDR3 protein: CASSLMRVSGANVLTF
CDR3 DNA: TGTGCCAGCAGCTTGATGCGTGTATCTGGGGCCAACGTCCTGACTTTC

clone size: -
J gene: TRBJ1-1
V gene: TRBV5-1
D gene: -
CDR3 protein: CASSYGLGNTEAFF
CDR3 DNA: TGCGCCAGCAGCTACGGCCTGGGGAACACTGAAGCTTTCTTT

clone size: many
J gene: TRBJ2-3
V gene: TRBV7-9
D gene: -
CDR3 protein: CASSLAPGADTQYF
CDR3 DNA: TGTGCCAGCAGCTTAGCGCCGGGGGCAGATACGCAGTATTTT

clone size: few
J gene: TRBJ1-2
V gene: TRBV20-1
D gene: TRBD1
CDR3 protein: CSASYRGHTF
CDR3 DNA: TGCAGTGCTAGTTACAGGGGCCACACCTTC

clone size: -
J gene: TRBJ1-6
V gene: TRBV10-3
D gene: -
CDR3 protein: CAIRGQQTNSPLHF
CDR3 DNA: TGTGCCATCAGGGGCCAACAAACTAATTCACCCCTCCACTTT

clone size: -
J gene: TRBJ2-3
V gene: TRBV6-6
D gene: -
CDR3 protein: CASSSYGRTDTQYF
CDR3 DNA: TGTGCCAGCAGTTCGTACGGCCGCACAGATACGCAGTATTTT

clone size: few
J gene: TRBJ1-2
V gene: TRBV7-2
D gene: -
CDR3 protein: CASSPGPGYTF
CDR3 DNA: TGTGCCAGCAGCCCTGGTCCCGGCTACACCTTC

clone size: -
J gene: TRBJ2-2
V gene: TRBV20-1
D gene: -
CDR3 protein: CSARRAATGELFF
CDR3 DNA: TGCAGTGCTAGGCGCGCAGCCACCGGGGAGCTGTTTTTT

clone size: few
J gene: TRBJ2-5
V gene: TRBV7-3
D gene: -
CDR3 protein: CATSYRQETQYF
CDR3 DNA: TGTGCCACCTCTTACAGACAAGAGACCCAGTACTTC

clone size: few
J gene: TRBJ1-2
V gene: TRBV5-1
D gene: -
CDR3 protein: CASTDSYGYTF
CDR3 DNA: TGCGCCAGCACGGACAGCTATGGCTACACCTTC

clone size: few
J gene: TRBJ2-5
V gene: TRBV30
D gene: TRBD1
CDR3 protein: CAWAISTGGQTQYF
CDR3 DNA: TGTGCCTGGGCGATCTCTACAGGGGGACAGACCCAGTACTTC

clone size: few
J gene: TRBJ2-3
V gene: TRBV20-1
D gene: TRBD2
CDR3 protein: CSAITLGLAGRGRSNTQYF
CDR3 DNA: TGCAGTGCTATAACCCTGGGACTAGCGGGGAGAGGGCGGTCGAATACGCAGTATTTT